Each of the 18 T cell receptor beta chains below was sequenced from the same sample in a study of regulatory T cells in long-lasting Graves disease. Time point reported: persistent/refractory GD, antithyroid drugs over 5 years with positive TRAb. PBMCs provided the RNA from which the TCR library was made. Arm-PCR of CDR3 regions with iRepertoire HTBI primers generated TCR beta libraries. TCRdb recomputed calls from the multiplex PCR reads with MiXCR, one row per CDR3 protein. The table includes 450,000 or so distinct CDR3 sequences, about 20% detected once. The material was peripheral blood mononuclear cells (PBMCs), obtained when the disease was refractory, from a patient treated with antithyroid drugs. Receptors originate from a female donor with Graves disease.

The table lists this clonotype with a few counts. The chain carries TRBV13 and TRBJ2-7, with 7 positions matching TRBD1. The CDR3 runs 14 residues. CDR1 PRHDT and CDR2 FYEKMQ come from the germline V gene (reference sequence). V dropped 6 bases and J dropped 2; count of bases not matched to a gene: 7. The CDR3 loop reads CASRHNQGAYEQYF. Here the CDR3 DNA reads TGTGCCAGCAGGCATAACCAGGGGGCCTACGAGCAGTACTTC.

This clonotype showed up many times. The chain joins TRBV6-1 to TRBJ1-2, with 10 bases that match TRBD1. The junction had 4 bases not matched to a gene; V was cut back by 8 bases and J by 4 bases. The CDR3 loop spans 13 amino acids. Germline CDR1 is MNHNS and CDR2 is SASEGT. The CDR3 region is CASRDRGFYGYTF. CDR3 sequence (DNA): TGTGCCAGCCGGGACAGGGGCTTCTATGGCTACACCTTC.

This clonotype was detected only a few times. This chain links TRBV27 with TRBJ2-4; no firm D call. Germline V gene lookup returns CDR1 MNHEY and CDR2 SMNVEV (reference sequence). Trimming pared 5 bases from V and 6 bases from J, leaving 8 bases between. The CDR3 length is 12 residues. CDR3 protein: CASSQDGNIQYF. The CDR3 bases are TGTGCCAGCAGTCAAGACGGAAACATTCAGTACTTC.

This clonotype was picked up many times. The gene calls are TRBV6-5 and TRBJ1-1; D uncertain. The V end lost 0 bases, the J end lost 10 bases, and 12 bases lay between the germline ends. CDR3 length: 13 residues. The germline V gene has CDR1 MNHEY and CDR2 SVGAGI. The CDR3 coding sequence is TGTGCCAGCAGTTACTCAGCGACCCTCCTAGCTTTCTTT. It is translated as CASSYSATLLAFF.

This clonotype was seen repeatedly, ten times or more. The rearrangement joins TRBV28 to TRBJ1-1; D possibly corresponds to TRBD1 (5 bases). Germline CDR1 reads MDHEN; CDR2 reads SYDVKM. This CDR3 has 14 amino acids. Trimming stripped 6 bases from V and 2 bases from J, with 13 bases between. CDR3 nucleotide sequence: TGTGCCAGCAGACCTCCGGGGGGTAACACTGAAGCTTTCTTT. It yields the protein CASRPPGGNTEAFF.

In this sample, this clonotype turned up a few times. The chain links TRBV3-1 to TRBJ2-4; unclear D gene. CDR3 length equals 15 residues. V lost 3 bases to trimming and J lost 0 bases, with 9 bases between them. Germline V gene data show CDR1 as LGHDT and CDR2 as YNNKEL (reference sequence). The CDR3 loop is CASSHDGLAKNIQYF. The CDR3 bases are TGTGCCAGCAGCCATGACGGTCTAGCCAAAAACATTCAGTACTTC.

The chain is built from TRBV25-1 and TRBJ1-5; D ambiguous. V lost 3 bases and J 2 bases, leaving 8 bases between the germline ends. Germline loops: CDR1 MGHDK, CDR2 SYGVNS. This CDR3 has 14 amino acids. The CDR3 region is CASSDDGGNQPQHF. CDR3 bases: TGTGCCAGCAGTGACGATGGGGGCAATCAGCCCCAGCATTTT.

The genes are TRBV2 and TRBJ2-1; D not resolved. CDR3 size: 13 residues. Germline V CDR1 and CDR2: SNHLY, FYNNEI. V lost 2 bases and J 9 bases, leaving 11 bases between the germline ends. CDR3 residues: CASSESVSTEQFF. The DNA of the CDR3 is TGTGCCAGCAGTGAATCGGTATCCACTGAGCAGTTCTTC.

This clonotype has only a few counts. The V call is TRBV7-8, the J call TRBJ2-2; D gene unclear. Germline-derived CDR1 and CDR2 are SGHVS and FQNEAQ. CDR3 length equals 15 residues. Trimming cost V 1 base and J 6 bases, with 12 bases left between them. In DNA form, the CDR3 reads TGTGCCAGCAGCTTAGTAGAGCCCCGGGCCGGGGAGCTGTTTTTT. It yields the protein CASSLVEPRAGELFF.

This clonotype was counted between two and nine times. This chain connects TRBV19 to TRBJ1-2, with no clear D. V was trimmed by 3 bases and J by 8 bases, leaving 10 bases between them. The CDR3 runs to 12 residues. CDR1 and CDR2 from the germline V gene are LNHDA and SQIVND (reference sequence). CDR3 in DNA: TGTGCCAGTAGTATGGCCCTCCGGGGCTACACCTTC. Translated: CASSMALRGYTF. The variable domain in full, completed from reference TRBV19 and TRBJ1-2, reads DGGITQSPKYLFRKEGQNVTLSCEQNLNHDAMYWYRQDPGQGLRLIYYSQIVNDFQKGDIAEGYSVSREKKESFPLTVTSAQKNPTAFYLCASSMALRGYTFGSGTRLTVV.

V gene TRBV6-1 combines with J gene TRBJ1-5; D remains unclear. The CDR3 loop spans 16 amino acids. V shed 2 bases and J shed 1 base, with 12 bases lying between them. Germline-derived CDR1 and CDR2 are MNHNS and SASEGT. CDR3 bases: TGTGCCAGCAGTGAAACAGTGGCCGAGAGCAATCAGCCCCAGCATTTT. Translated, it gives CASSETVAESNQPQHF.

This clonotype was detected ten times or more. The chain recombines TRBV29-1 with TRBJ2-7; D gene unclear. Germline lookup yields CDR1 SQVTM and CDR2 ANQGSEA. This CDR3 contains 12 residues. Trimming took off 8 bases at V and 0 bases at J, with 11 bases between the two ends. CDR3 sequence reads: CSFSPSSYEQYF. CDR3 DNA sequence: TGCAGCTTTTCCCCGAGCTCCTACGAGCAGTACTTC.

This chain links TRBV7-2 with TRBJ1-4; D remains unclear. This CDR3 has 10 residues. The V end was cut by 8 bases, the J end by 6 bases, with 4 bases between. CDR1 is SGHTA, CDR2 FQGNSA, per germline. Written as DNA, the CDR3 is TGTGCCAGCCCGGATGAAAAACTGTTTTTT. This codes for CASPDEKLFF.

This chain connects TRBV6-1 to TRBJ2-2; 7 bases map to TRBD2. Germline-derived CDR1 and CDR2 are MNHNS and SASEGT. This CDR3 comprises 14 residues. V lost 7 bases, J lost 2 bases, and 4 bases stayed unmatched. CDR3 nucleotide sequence: TGTGCCAGCACCGAGGGACTAAACACCGGGGAGCTGTTTTTT. As protein: CASTEGLNTGELFF.

This clonotype was seen more than once but under ten times. The chain carries TRBV18 and TRBJ1-6, with D hard to call. The CDR3 spans 14 residues. The V end was cut by 1 base, the J end by 7 bases, with 8 bases between. Germline loops: CDR1 KGHSH, CDR2 LQKENI. In nucleotides, the CDR3 is TGTGCCAGCTCACCACAGTCAGAGAATTCACCCCTCCACTTT. Translated: CASSPQSENSPLHF. Full variable domain (rest looked up from reference TRBV18 and TRBJ1-6): NAGVMQNPRHLVRRRGQEARLRCSPMKGHSHVYWYRQLPEEGLKFMVYLQKENIIDESGMPKERFSAEFPKEGPSILRIQQVVRGDSAAYFCASSPQSENSPLHFGNGTRLTVT.

This clonotype was recorded many times. V is TRBV28 and J is TRBJ1-2, with a tentative D call TRBD1 (6 bases). This CDR3 has 15 amino acids. Germline values: CDR1 MDHEN, CDR2 SYDVKM. With 2 bases removed from V and 4 bases from J, the gap between germline ends came to 14 bases. This CDR3 is CASSLAGAGVYGYTF. The CDR3 DNA sequence: TGTGCCAGCAGTTTAGCAGGGGCAGGGGTCTATGGCTACACCTTC.

A word on this clonotype: This may come from a read error, since a much larger clone is one base off. V usage is TRBV6-9 and J usage is TRBJ1-1, with D possibly being TRBD1 (6 bases). Trimming took off 5 bases at V and 8 bases at J, with 15 bases between the two ends. There are 13 residues in the CDR3. The germline CDR1 and CDR2 sequences are MNHGY and SVAAGI. CDR3 residues: CASSHSKGGEAFF. CDR3 nucleotide sequence: TGTGCCAGCAGTCACTCGAAGGGGGGGGAAGCTTTCTTT.

At least ten counts were recorded for this clonotype. V and J are TRBV2 and TRBJ1-2, with D hard to call. Trimming removed 6 bases from V and 4 bases from J, with 9 bases in between. The CDR3 is made up of 12 amino acids. The V gene's germline CDR1 is SNHLY and CDR2 FYNNEI. Written as DNA, the CDR3 is TGTGCCAGCAGCTCGGCTCGCTATGGCTACACCTTC. As protein: CASSSARYGYTF.